Presented here are 32 T cell receptor beta chains from one specimen sequenced in a study of shared clonotypes between healthy human individuals. The repertoire was sequenced with immunoSEQ multiplex PCR; TCRdb's copy has only in-frame clones and lacks some. The top ten clones hold around 1.8% of a sample with around 1.9 million clones, 93% of them seen once. Naive CD8 populations comprised CD45RO-negative cells positively selected for CCR7, excluding terminally differentiated effector memory CD45RA+ cells. The specimen sequenced was naive CD8+ T cells from PBMCs. The receptors come from a man younger than 35 in good health. Some clones in this sample may be carry-over from other donors' samples.

The chain carries TRBV11-2 and TRBJ2-1; 7 positions match TRBD1. J was trimmed by 4 bases and V by 2 bases; bases with no gene match: 5. The CDR3 runs 15 residues. Germline loops: CDR1 SGHAT, CDR2 FQNNGV. The CDR3 here is CASSLSGGQYNEQFF. DNA for the CDR3: TGTGCCAGCAGCTTATCAGGGGGTCAATACAATGAGCAGTTCTTC.

The rearrangement uses TRBV6-1 and TRBJ1-5; possibly TRBD1 for D (5 bases). Trimming left V 2 bases short and J 1 base short, with 9 bases between. This CDR3 is 15 amino acids long. The germline V gene encodes CDR1 MNHNS and CDR2 SASEGT. The CDR3 DNA reads as TGTGCCAGCAGTGAAAGGGACGGGAGCAATCAGCCCCAGCATTTT. Protein sequence: CASSERDGSNQPQHF.

This clone came up once. The chain couples TRBV30 to TRBJ2-7; D is perhaps TRBD2 (6 bases). V was cut by 4 bases and J by 0 bases, with 13 bases left in between. The CDR3 runs 14 residues. CDR1 and CDR2 from the germline V gene are GTSNPN and SVGIG (reference sequence). CDR3 DNA: TGTGCCTGGATCGATAACGGGAGCTCCTACGAGCAGTACTTC. It is translated as CAWIDNGSSYEQYF.

As regards this clone: Other DNA sequences in the sample encode the same CDR3. This rearrangement joins TRBV11-2 to TRBJ2-3, with 9 bases lining up with TRBD2. Per germline, CDR1 SGHAT and CDR2 FQNNGV. V was clipped by 3 bases and J by 3 bases; unmatched bases: 4. CDR3 length: 15 residues. CDR3 protein: CASSFGLALTDTQYF. The DNA for the CDR3 is TGTGCCAGCAGCTTCGGACTAGCGCTTACAGATACGCAGTATTTT.

The rearrangement joins TRBV14 to TRBJ1-4, with D maybe TRBD1 (5 bases). CDR1 and CDR2 (germline): SGHDN, FVKESK. The CDR3 extends over 15 amino acids. V lost 1 base to trimming and J lost 10 bases, with 16 bases between them. CDR3 nucleotides: TGTGCCAGCAGCCAAGTGATAGGCCTGGGGGGAAAACTGTTTTTT. Amino acid sequence: CASSQVIGLGGKLFF.

For the CDR3, the DNA is TGTGCCAGCAGGGAAGGACTAGCGGGGGGCATTGAGCAGTTCTTC. The encoded protein is CASREGLAGGIEQFF. The V and J genes are TRBV27 and TRBJ2-1; 14 nucleotides align to TRBD2. The germline V gene encodes CDR1 MNHEY and CDR2 SMNVEV (reference sequence). With V trimmed by 6 bases and J by 9 bases, 7 bases remained unmatched. The CDR3 covers 15 residues.

To note about this clone: At one boundary the junction diverges from the germline segment, which might be a read error. The chain carries TRBV15 and TRBJ2-1; the D gene is possibly TRBD1 (6 bases). Germline V CDR1 and CDR2: LNHNV, YYDKDF (reference sequence). The CDR3 extends over 14 amino acids. The CDR3 DNA sequence: TGTGCCACCAGTAGAGACTGGGACAACAATGAGCAGTTCTTC. This encodes CATSRDWDNNEQFF. Full variable domain (rest looked up from reference TRBV15 and TRBJ2-1): DAMVIQNPRYQVTQFGKPVTLSCSQTLNHNVMYWYQQKSSQAPKLLFHYYDKDFNNEADTPDNFQSRRPNTSFCFLDIRSPGLGDTAMYLCATSRDWDNNEQFFGPGTRLTVL.

The chain links TRBV5-1 to TRBJ2-7; possible D gene TRBD1, 6 bases. This CDR3 has 15 amino acids. The V and J ends lost 0 bases and 3 bases respectively, with 13 bases between them. Germline CDR1 reads SGHRS; CDR2 reads YFSETQ. The CDR3 loop reads CASSLVGTPLYEQYF. CDR3 in DNA: TGCGCCAGCAGCTTGGTCGGGACACCCCTCTACGAGCAGTACTTC.

This CDR3 reads CASSFSGLSYEQYF. The DNA for the CDR3 is TGTGCCAGCAGCTTTAGCGGCCTCTCCTACGAGCAGTACTTC. This chain links TRBV5-4 with TRBJ2-7, with TRBD2 as a possible D gene (6 bases). The CDR3 contains 14 residues. Trimming took off 2 bases at V and 0 bases at J, with 9 bases between the two ends. The germline V gene encodes CDR1 SGHNT and CDR2 YYREEE (reference sequence).

V gene TRBV7-8 combines with J gene TRBJ1-1; perhaps TRBD1 as D (5 bases). The CDR3 sequence is 14 residues long. The germline CDR1 and CDR2 sequences are SGHVS and FQNEAQ. Deletions cut 1 base from V and 3 bases from J, with 9 bases between. The CDR3 nucleotides read TGTGCCAGCAGCTTAGGGTGGGGGGACACTGAAGCTTTCTTT. Translation gives CASSLGWGDTEAFF.

A note on this clone: The same CDR3 is also encoded by other DNA sequences in this sample. The rearrangement uses TRBV19 and TRBJ1-5; D is unclear. Germline CDR1 LNHDA, CDR2 SQIVND (reference sequence). V lost 3 bases, J lost 3 bases, and 6 bases lay in between. The CDR3 extends over 13 amino acids. The chain's CDR3 is CASSIWVNQPQHF. CDR3 DNA sequence: TGTGCCAGTAGTATTTGGGTCAATCAGCCCCAGCATTTT.

The CDR3 DNA is TGTGCCAGCAGCTTTCGCGTGGCGGACGAGCAGTACTTC. Translating gives CASSFRVADEQYF. The chain couples TRBV7-2 to TRBJ2-7; D remains ambiguous. The V end was cut by 3 bases, the J end by 5 bases, with 11 bases between. Germline CDR1 and CDR2: SGHTA and FQGNSA. The CDR3 covers 13 residues.

The chain joins TRBV9 to TRBJ2-3; D gene uncertain. The CDR3 has 14 amino acids. V was trimmed by 3 bases and J by 0 bases, leaving 8 bases between them. Per the germline V gene, CDR1 is SGDLS and CDR2 is YYNGEE. The CDR3 DNA reads as TGTGCCAGCAGCGCTCCGCTTAGCACAGATACGCAGTATTTT. This gives the protein CASSAPLSTDTQYF.

As to this clone: This sample includes further DNA sequences coding for the same CDR3. The CDR3 here is CASSYSQGAYNEQFF. CDR3 bases: TGTGCCAGCAGTTATTCACAGGGGGCGTACAATGAGCAGTTCTTC. The chain combines TRBV6-5 with TRBJ2-1, with 9 bases matching TRBD1. The CDR3 totals 15 residues. Germline values: CDR1 MNHEY, CDR2 SVGAGI. Trimming removed 3 bases from V and 4 bases from J; junction bases left unmatched: 4.

This chain links TRBV28 with TRBJ2-1; no firm D call. V was cut by 6 bases and J by 7 bases, with 16 bases left in between. CDR3 length: 14 residues. The germline gives CDR1 MDHEN, CDR2 SYDVKM. CDR3 in DNA: TGTGCCAGCAGCCAAACGGGCGTAAAGAATGAGCAGTTCTTC. Protein product: CASSQTGVKNEQFF.

The chain is built from TRBV27 and TRBJ2-7; D tentatively reads TRBD1 or TRBD2 (5 bases each). V was shortened by 6 bases and J by 2 bases, with 26 bases between the two germline ends. CDR3 length: 18 amino acids. The germline V gene encodes CDR1 MNHEY and CDR2 SMNVEV (reference sequence). CDR3 loop: CASSEIGDPGLLTYEQYF. The CDR3 nucleotides read TGTGCCAGCAGCGAAATTGGGGACCCCGGATTACTAACCTACGAGCAGTACTTC.

The chain employs TRBV5-1 and TRBJ2-7, with 8 bases matching TRBD1. Germline trimming cut 3 bases from V and 5 bases from J; bases unmatched to any gene: 4. This CDR3 has 13 residues. Germline V gene data show CDR1 as SGHRS and CDR2 as YFSETQ. CDR3 sequence: CASSSRGLHEQYF. In nucleotides, the CDR3 is TGCGCCAGCAGCTCCAGGGGGCTGCACGAGCAGTACTTC.

This rearrangement joins TRBV28 to TRBJ2-7; 12 bases fit TRBD2. CDR1 is MDHEN, CDR2 SYDVKM, per germline. This CDR3 comprises 19 residues. Trimming removed 8 bases from V and 2 bases from J; junction bases left unmatched: 19. CDR3: CASCPQGLAGPGGPYEQYF. The DNA for the CDR3 is TGTGCCAGCTGCCCTCAGGGACTAGCGGGTCCCGGGGGTCCCTACGAGCAGTACTTC.

This chain connects TRBV30 to TRBJ2-5, with a possible D match to TRBD1 (5 bases). Germline assignment: CDR1 GTSNPN and CDR2 SVGIG (reference sequence). This CDR3 is built from 14 residues. The germline V and J ends were trimmed by 5 bases and 3 bases, with 16 bases remaining between them. Here the CDR3 reads CAWDVRGAKETQYF. DNA of the CDR3: TGTGCCTGGGATGTAAGGGGCGCTAAAGAGACCCAGTACTTC. Supplemented by reference TRBV30 and TRBJ2-5, the full variable domain reads SQTIHQWPATLVQPVGSPLSLECTVEGTSNPNLYWYRQAAGRGLQLLFYSVGIGQISSEVPQNLSASRPQDRQFILSSKKLLLSDSGFYLCAWDVRGAKETQYFGPGTRLLVL.

The CDR3 loop is CASSLWQSSYEQYF. The DNA of the CDR3 is TGTGCCAGCAGTTTATGGCAAAGCTCCTACGAGCAGTACTTC. The gene calls are TRBV28 and TRBJ2-7; the D is unclear. CDR3 length equals 14 residues. V lost 0 bases and J 0 bases, leaving 6 bases between the germline ends. Germline CDR1 MDHEN, CDR2 SYDVKM.

The chain recombines TRBV19 with TRBJ2-7; D remains ambiguous. The CDR3 totals 12 residues. Per the germline V gene, CDR1 is LNHDA and CDR2 is SQIVND (reference sequence). V was pared by 3 bases and J by 4 bases, with 7 bases between. The CDR3 loop reads CASSMIGYEQYF. CDR3 sequence (DNA): TGTGCCAGTAGTATGATCGGTTACGAGCAGTACTTC.

V and J are TRBV7-2 and TRBJ1-4; no definite D call. CDR3 length: 12 amino acids. Between the trimmed V and J ends, which lost 3 bases and 11 bases, there was a span of 10 bases. CDR1 and CDR2 (germline): SGHTA, FQGNSA. The CDR3 here is CASSFTGGKLFF. The DNA of the CDR3 is TGTGCCAGCAGCTTTACTGGAGGGAAACTGTTTTTT.

V usage is TRBV10-3 and J usage is TRBJ2-3, with a weak D call TRBD2 (6 bases). CDR3 length: 15 residues. From germline, CDR1 is ENHRY and CDR2 SYGVKD. V lost 6 bases to trimming and J lost 6 bases, with 19 bases between them. The CDR3 DNA reads TGTGCCATCAGGGACCCCGGAGGGGCCTCGGATACGCAGTATTTT. It encodes CAIRDPGGASDTQYF.

The chain carries TRBV27 and TRBJ2-3, with unresolved D. Germline V gives CDR1 MNHEY, CDR2 SMNVEV (reference sequence). The CDR3 length is 14 residues. Trimming removed 5 bases at V and 2 bases at J, with 11 bases between. CDR3 sequence (DNA): TGTGCCAGCAGTCATTCCGGCCCCACAGATACGCAGTATTTT. It translates to CASSHSGPTDTQYF.

This chain links TRBV28 with TRBJ2-3, with 8 bases that match TRBD1. CDR1 MDHEN and CDR2 SYDVKM come from the germline V gene. V lost 1 base to trimming and J lost 2 bases; unmatched junction nucleotides: 5. The CDR3 has 16 amino acids. CDR3 sequence (DNA): TGTGCCAGCAGTTTATCCGGGACAGGAGTCACAGATACGCAGTATTTT. Its protein product is CASSLSGTGVTDTQYF.

The chain couples TRBV30 to TRBJ1-2; a weak D match, TRBD1 (6 bases). V was pared by 5 bases and J by 8 bases, with 12 bases between. Germline V gene sequence: CDR1 GTSNPN, CDR2 SVGIG (reference sequence). The CDR3 consists of 11 residues. CDR3 DNA sequence: TGTGCCTGGGGTCAGGGGTTAGGCTACACCTTC. Amino acids: CAWGQGLGYTF. The whole variable domain, remainder taken from reference TRBV30 and TRBJ1-2, is SQTIHQWPATLVQPVGSPLSLECTVEGTSNPNLYWYRQAAGRGLQLLFYSVGIGQISSEVPQNLSASRPQDRQFILSSKKLLLSDSGFYLCAWGQGLGYTFGSGTRLTVV.

V is TRBV19 and J is TRBJ2-3, with TRBD1 as a possible D gene (6 bases). Germline CDR1 is LNHDA and CDR2 is SQIVND (reference sequence). The CDR3 length is 14 residues. Trimming took off 6 bases at V and 2 bases at J, with 12 bases between the two ends. The CDR3 nucleotides are TGTGCCAGTAGACCCGGGACAATCACAGATACGCAGTATTTT. Its translation: CASRPGTITDTQYF.

The chain recombines TRBV29-1 with TRBJ2-1, with 10 bases aligning to TRBD2. V was clipped by 6 bases and J by 5 bases; unmatched bases: 7. The CDR3 totals 14 residues. Per germline, CDR1 SQVTM and CDR2 ANQGSEA. DNA of the CDR3: TGCAGCGTAGTAGCGGGAGGCCTAAACAATGAGCAGTTCTTC. This translates into CSVVAGGLNNEQFF.

The gene calls are TRBV5-6 and TRBJ1-5; D ambiguous. There are 12 residues in the CDR3. V was shortened by 3 bases and J by 7 bases, with 8 bases between the two germline ends. Germline CDR1 SGHDT, CDR2 YYEEEE. The CDR3 DNA is TGTGCCAGCAGCTCGGAAAGGCAGCCCCAGCATTTT. Encoded protein: CASSSERQPQHF.

The V call is TRBV27, the J call TRBJ1-1; 7 positions match TRBD1. The CDR3 covers 19 residues. V shed 4 bases, J shed 0 bases, and the junction held 17 bases outside the gene matches. In germline, CDR1 is MNHEY, CDR2 SMNVEV (reference sequence). The CDR3 sequence is CASSSDLIRPGQMNTEAFF. The CDR3 region has the DNA TGTGCCAGCAGTTCCGATCTAATACGGCCGGGACAGATGAACACTGAAGCTTTCTTT.

The CDR3 reads CASSQDLSHFQPQHF. In DNA form, the CDR3 reads TGCGCCAGCAGCCAAGACCTGAGCCACTTTCAGCCCCAGCATTTT. This chain connects TRBV4-1 to TRBJ1-5; D is unclear. The CDR3 totals 15 residues. In germline, CDR1 is MGHRA, CDR2 YSYEKL. Trimming left V 0 bases short and J 6 bases short, with 12 bases between.

About this clone itself: The sample contains more than one DNA sequence encoding this CDR3. The chain has TRBV19 and TRBJ1-5; TRBD1 might be the D (5 bases). V was shortened by 3 bases and J by 4 bases, with 10 bases between the two germline ends. The CDR3 sequence is 14 residues long. Germline V gives CDR1 LNHDA, CDR2 SQIVND (reference sequence). The DNA for the CDR3 is TGTGCCAGTAGTATTCGGGACCTGAATCAGCCCCAGCATTTT. This gives the protein CASSIRDLNQPQHF.